The rows below give T cell receptor beta chains drawn from one sample of a study of blood T cell repertoires in COVID-19. Clones were sequenced by immunoSEQ multiplex PCR, and TCRdb holds only the in-frame ones, with some missing. Found here are approximately 92,000 clones, around 84% of them singletons; the top ten hold 10% to 15%. Sequenced input: peripheral blood. The receptors here all came from a woman aged 55-69 years in a cohort sampled during active or convalescent COVID-19. Both conserved end residues are part of each CDR3. The D gene is left open where the match is weak. Expanded clones get a size class; other rows say once, few or many, or leave the size out.

v_gene,abundance,d_gene,j_gene,CDR3nt,CDR3aa
TRBV7-9,.,.,TRBJ2-7,TGTGCCAGCAGCTTAACCAGCTCCTACGAGCAGTACTTC,CASSLTSSYEQYF
TRBV6-6,.,TRBD1,TRBJ2-1,TGTGCCAGCAGTTACCGACAGGGGGAGGGTAATGAGCAGTTCTTC,CASSYRQGEGNEQFF
TRBV19,once,TRBD1,TRBJ1-6,TGTGCCAGTAGCCCCGGACCGGGACAGGGGGGATCCTATAATTCACCCCTCCACTTT,CASSPGPGQGGSYNSPLHF
TRBV5-5,few,TRBD1,TRBJ2-7,TGTGCCAGCAGCTCGGGACAGGGCAACAACGAGCAGTACTTC,CASSSGQGNNEQYF
TRBV7-2,.,.,TRBJ1-6,TGTGCCAGCAGCTTAGGGGGGCCAGGAGGTTCACCCCTCCACTTT,CASSLGGPGGSPLHF
TRBV19,.,.,TRBJ1-4,TGTGCCAGTAAACACGCGGGACTGTATGAAAAACTGTTTTTT,CASKHAGLYEKLFF
TRBV7-9,.,TRBD1,TRBJ1-1,TGTGCCAGCAGCCGGGGGACAGGGAGACCTTTCTTT,CASSRGTGRPFF
TRBV25-1,.,.,TRBJ1-1,TGTGCCAGCAGCTCGACAGCCTCGAACACTGAAGCTTTCTTT,CASSSTASNTEAFF
TRBV7-2,.,TRBD1,TRBJ1-1,TGTGCCAGCAGCCCCCAGGGGACAGGCTGGAACACTGAAGCTTTCTTT,CASSPQGTGWNTEAFF
TRBV7-9,.,TRBD1,TRBJ1-2,TGTGCCAGCAGCCCGCGGACAGGGGGTCACTATGGCTACACCTTC,CASSPRTGGHYGYTF
TRBV27,.,TRBD2,TRBJ2-1,TGTGCCAGCAGGGGACTAGCGCAAAACAATGAGCAGTTCTTC,CASRGLAQNNEQFF
TRBV25-1,.,.,TRBJ2-5,TGTGCCAGCGGAGGAGCGCCGGTAGGGGGAGAGACCCAGTACTTC,CASGGAPVGGETQYF
TRBV5-1,.,TRBD1,TRBJ2-1,TGCGCCAGCAGCCGCGGGGACAGGGGGCAAGAGAATGAGCAGTTCTTC,CASSRGDRGQENEQFF
TRBV5-1,.,.,TRBJ1-1,TGCGCCAGCTCCAGGAGCGGCCAGCCGAACACTGAAGCTTTCTTT,CASSRSGQPNTEAFF
TRBV3-1/TRBV3-2,once,.,TRBJ2-7,TGTGCCAGCATCGTTTCTGGGGGGAATTCCTACGAGCAGTACTTC,CASIVSGGNSYEQYF
TRBV29-1,.,TRBD2,TRBJ2-1,TGCAGCGTACTAGCGGGAGGGCCAATTGAGCAGTTCTTC,CSVLAGGPIEQFF
TRBV19,few,.,TRBJ1-2,TGTGCCAGTAATGATAGTGGGGGCGATGGCTACACCTTC,CASNDSGGDGYTF
TRBV3-1/TRBV3-2,.,TRBD1,TRBJ1-2,TGTGCCAGCAGCCAAGATAAAAGAGGACAGGGGGGCGGCTACACCTTC,CASSQDKRGQGGGYTF
TRBV14,.,.,TRBJ2-1,TGTGCCAGCAGCTCAGGCCCGTCTCCGGGAGCATACAATGAGCAGTTCTTC,CASSSGPSPGAYNEQFF
TRBV5-1,.,TRBD1,TRBJ2-7,TGCGCCAGCAGCTTACAGGGGGTATTCGACGAGCAGTACTTC,CASSLQGVFDEQYF
TRBV6-6,.,TRBD1,TRBJ1-5,TGTGCCAGCAGCTCAGGGACAGTTAGCAATCAGCCCCAGCATTTT,CASSSGTVSNQPQHF
TRBV9,.,TRBD2,TRBJ2-7,TGTGCCAGCAGCGTAGCGTGGACTAGCGGGGACCAGTACTTC,CASSVAWTSGDQYF
TRBV19,.,TRBD1,TRBJ2-3,TGTGCCAGTAGCGACAGGGGCGCAGATACGCAGTATTTT,CASSDRGADTQYF
TRBV24-1,.,.,TRBJ2-2,TGTGCCACCAAGGCAGGAACCGACACCGGGGAGCTGTTTTTT,CATKAGTDTGELFF
TRBV3-1/TRBV3-2,.,.,TRBJ1-1,TGTGCCAGCAGCCTGAGTATGAACACTGAAGCTTTCTTT,CASSLSMNTEAFF
TRBV2,.,TRBD1,TRBJ1-2,TGTGCCAGCAGGGCCGTGGGACAGGGGGTAAATGGCTACACCTTC,CASRAVGQGVNGYTF
TRBV7-9,.,.,TRBJ2-1,TGTGCCAGCAGCCCTCGGGACAACTCCTACAATGAGCAGTTCTTC,CASSPRDNSYNEQFF